The present entry profiles one TCR beta chain with its context. The antigen it binds to is not known. Base qualities were left out, and no much larger clone turns up one base away. Libraries came from the immunoSEQ multiplex PCR assay. For the multiplex PCR, a mixture combining 60 forward primers for TCR Vbeta segments and 13 reverse primers for TCR Jbeta segments was used. A multiplex PCR assay on genomic DNA amplified the CDR3 region of rearranged TCR beta genes. On the Illumina HiSeq System, the amplified TCR beta libraries were sequenced as 87-base-pair reads. For the original study's pipeline: A later analysis counted about 80 million unique TCR beta chains across the 700 or so repertoires, and about 10 million of these chains were shared by at least two donors. To remove PCR and sequencing errors, raw reads were error-corrected and collapsed into unique sequences using a nearest-neighbor algorithm that merged closely related sequences. Alignment of CDR3 sequences to IMGT reference sequences was used to assign V, D and J gene segments. Each retained sequence needed at least a six-nucleotide match to both a V gene segment and a J gene segment. A rearrangement was called productive if the CDR3 had no stop codons and remained in frame with V and J, and every other rearrangement was called non-productive. CDR3 was defined by IMGT convention, running from the second conserved V-encoded cysteine to the conserved J-encoded phenylalanine. In an earlier analysis of 550 to 650 of the donors, sequences lacking an unambiguous match to a single V gene segment were excluded. An earlier analysis of almost 600 of the donors classified V segments as functional when productive rearrangements were above 56.7% and as segregating when the standard deviation between donors was above 5%. A statistical classification framework was built for diagnosing cytomegalovirus status from the catalog of TCR beta chain sequences. V and J gene assignment, in a later analysis, came from comparing TCR nucleotide sequences with IMGT/GENE-DB human TR gene sequences. A later analysis assigned CDR3 sequences and most-parsimonious VDJ recombination scenarios with the TCRdist pipeline. A later analysis defined each TCR beta chain by its CDR3 amino acid sequence plus V-gene family, and excluded reads lacking a unique V-gene family. In a later analysis, several hundred highly shared, low-generation-probability nucleotide sequences were removed to address suspected cross-contamination and a sequencing artifact. A later analysis calculated a clonal expansion index for each public chain from normalized within-repertoire ranks of inferred template counts. Generation probabilities in a later analysis came from a VDJ recombination model fitted to out-of-frame rearrangements, and those results were checked against IGoR. In a later analysis, TCR-TCR, TCR-HLA and TCR-CMV co-occurrence was scored with hypergeometric tests, and a repertoire-size bias correction was applied to TCR pairs. To estimate false discovery rates, a later analysis permuted the HLA or CMV assignments 20 times. A later analysis grouped co-occurring TCRs with DBSCAN, adding TCRdist sequence similarity when clustering within HLA-allele-positive subsets. Repertoires with fewer than 30,000 or more than 120,000 public chains, plus five repertoires with anomalous nucleotide sharing, were excluded from co-occurrence clustering. TCRdb took this table from immuneACCESS and kept in-frame rearrangements with V and J called. Such tables lack part of the clones; where checked against another copy, unresolved V genes explain under half of the gap, and the rest is unexplained. Clonal size and the V and J genes are those of that table, whereas D and trimming came from the DNA. The sample includes roughly 100,000 clones, with over 80% observed a single time. Of the sample, about 5.9% falls within the top ten clones.

These data are taken from a study of cytomegalovirus exposure and HLA in healthy donors (dated by TCRdb to the late 2010s). For context, the study as a whole: An earlier analysis of some 500 of the donors reported approximately 290 Gb of sequence data and 120 million or so unique TCR beta sequences from 190 million or so T cells. Around 300 gigabases of sequencing data and tens of millions of unique TCR sequences were included in an early release covering over 600 HLA-typed donors. Among the roughly 400 genotyped donors, approximately 77% belonged to the genetic ancestry cluster associated with self-reported Caucasian donors. The study was designed to test whether signatures of past pathogen exposure could be identified by cataloging public T cell receptors. The T cell repertoires of 666 subjects were profiled by immunosequencing and related to cytomegalovirus serostatus. Along with the roughly 610-subject first cohort, a separate validation cohort of over a hundred different subjects was used. To predict cytomegalovirus infection status, the study brought together high-throughput TCR immunosequencing, statistical association of individual TCRs with disease status, and machine learning. In a later analysis, previously published TCR beta repertoires from 500 to 750 donors were re-analyzed and high-resolution HLA genotyping was added so that TCR occurrence patterns could be studied. The later analysis used no new phenotypic data to find candidate immune exposures, relying instead on TCR beta sequences and their occurrence across donors. To decide whether each TCR beta V gene segment behaved as functional or pseudogenic, an earlier analysis of approximately 600 of the donors relied on high-throughput TCR beta sequencing. Alongside the repertoire data, information on donor age, sex, ethnicity and CMV serostatus was compiled. Genome-wide SNP genotypes for about 55% of the roughly 670 donors were used in a later genetic analysis, which treated that subset as a discovery cohort. Every discovery cohort repertoire had been produced on one sequencing platform. Both class I and class II loci were covered by HLA typing, at four-digit resolution. The number of typed donors differed by locus: roughly 629-640 for A, B, C, DRB1 and DQB1; 522 for DQA1; 600 to 610 for DPA1; and about 470 for DPB1. Four or five DR-DQ haplotypes were handled as single units for association and clustering, since linkage in the cohort was strong. On average, roughly 240,000 unique TCR beta nucleotide sequences were sequenced per donor among a few hundred genotyped donors of the cohort, with around 19% of those sequences being non-productive.

Broad study findings and their caveats: Roughly 15 rarely observed V segments, including chromosome 9 orphons, were excluded from the earlier analysis of several hundred of the donors because counts were too low. Compared with equally common non-associated chains, HLA-associated TCR beta chains in a later analysis were more clonally expanded and had lower generation probabilities. According to a later genetic analysis, donors in an Asian-associated ancestry cluster had fewer N-insertions in productive TCRs than the roughly 670-donor mean. Only TCR beta chains were sequenced in this cohort, and the absence of alpha or paired-chain data limited detectable features. Roughly uniform sequencing depth across donors was assumed in presence/absence analyses, although this assumption may not hold. A later analysis associated 15,000 to 20,000 TCR beta sequences with specific HLA alleles at a false discovery rate of 0.05. Several of the top co-occurrence clusters appeared to be linked to parvovirus B19, influenza, CMV and Epstein-Barr virus, according to a later analysis. For the cohort, immune exposure information was limited to CMV serostatus. Cytomegalovirus status was reported to be diagnosed by the classifier with high specificity and sensitivity in both the original and validation cohorts. V-gene and J-gene trimming of TCR beta chains was associated with a missense DCLRE1C variant in a later genetic analysis, and the association was replicated in an independent cohort. A cluster of highly shared sequence variants was judged likely to represent a technical artifact of the sequencing pipeline. Three of the identified cytomegalovirus-associated TCR beta chains were confirmed in vitro to be specific for cytomegalovirus antigens. Because some donors lacked HLA typing at each locus, the association tests relied only on the typed subset. A further reported finding was that TCR beta sequences accurately predicted the HLA-A and HLA-B alleles for most subjects in the first cohort. In a later analysis, the rate of TCR association differed among HLA loci, with DRB1 alleles having the most associated TCRs and HLA-C alleles having the fewest. In a later analysis, most CMV-associated TCR beta chains were found to appear HLA-restricted, with HLA associations seemingly driven largely by CMV exposure. Some IMGT-functional V segments, including TRBV6-2 and TRBV6-3, could not be distinguished by the 87-base-pair reads and were therefore excluded. The study gave a list of more than 150 TCR beta chains associated with cytomegalovirus. It was suggested by the authors that the approach could potentially be generalized to other disease states and immunological phenotypes. While some public TCRs were present in many individuals, most TCR sequences turned up only very rarely across donors. An earlier analysis of roughly 570 of the donors showed that most TCR beta V segments appeared in productive rearrangements either about 90% or about 30% of the time, which broadly matched IMGT annotations. Assigning TCR associations to individual alleles was difficult when HLA alleles, especially DR and DQ, strongly co-occurred. Correlated functional status among segregating V segments might be attributable to linkage disequilibrium, but an unknown experimental factor could not be ruled out.

The junction carries 13 bases between V and J, which are trimmed by 6 bases and 3 bases respectively. For CDR1 and CDR2, the germline V gene lists SNHLY and FYNNEI. Reading from cysteine to phenylalanine, the CDR3 counts 14 amino acids. The sequence is cut down to CDR3 DNA, 42 bases in frame from base 1. In total, approximately 610 healthy bone marrow donors made up the cohort. At the time of sampling, every cohort member was nominally healthy, though immune exposures that went unrecorded were likely present. The donor tested CMV seronegative, placing the donor among the 300 to 450 seronegative members of the cohort. A peripheral blood sample was collected from each donor, and TCR beta sequencing was performed on peripheral blood mononuclear cells. Genomic DNA was extracted from the blood cell samples with the Qiagen DNeasy Blood Extraction Kit.

The receptor chain draws on TRBV2 and TRBJ2-3; a tentative D call is TRBD2 (5 bases match). Material for sequencing was PBMCs. The TCR originated in a man younger than 35 in good health and CMV-seronegative. The CDR3 region has the sequence CASRSSELTDTQYF. Read as DNA, the sequence is TGTGCCAGCAGAAGTAGCGAGCTAACAGATACGCAGTATTTT.